Presented here are 31 T cell receptor beta chains from one specimen sequenced in a study of blood T cell repertoires in COVID-19. Method: immunoSEQ multiplex PCR; TCRdb's copy keeps in-frame clones and lacks some. The sample shows 110,000 or so clones, 65% to 85% of them seen only once. Source material: peripheral blood. These receptors were collected from a man aged 45-65 years with acute or convalescent COVID-19.

The V and J genes are TRBV15 and TRBJ1-4; 8 bases line up with TRBD1. The CDR3 runs to 14 residues. Germline V lookup: CDR1 LNHNV, CDR2 YYDKDF (reference sequence). V shed 6 bases, J shed 7 bases, and the junction held 7 bases outside the gene matches. The DNA of the CDR3 is TGTGCCACCAGTCATGGACAGGGAAGTGAAAAACTGTTTTTT. Translating it yields CATSHGQGSEKLFF.

The chain uses TRBV4-1 and TRBJ2-7; D is unclear. The CDR3 spans 16 residues. The V gene's germline CDR1 is MGHRA and CDR2 YSYEKL. Deletions cut 0 bases from V and 0 bases from J, with 12 bases between. The CDR3, as DNA: TGCGCCAGCAGCCAAGAGGAGCTGACCGTCTCCTACGAGCAGTACTTC. Residues: CASSQEELTVSYEQYF.

This clone was observed once. The CDR3 loop reads CASSQQGLYGYTF. The CDR3 nucleotides read TGCGCCAGCAGCCAACAGGGTCTCTATGGCTACACCTTC. This chain joins TRBV4-1 and TRBJ1-2; maybe TRBD1 (5 bases). This CDR3 is 13 amino acids long. Germline lookup yields CDR1 MGHRA and CDR2 YSYEKL. V shed 2 bases and J shed 4 bases, with 8 bases lying between them.

This chain joins TRBV19 and TRBJ1-1, with D possibly matching TRBD1 (5 bases). In germline, CDR1 is LNHDA, CDR2 SQIVND (reference sequence). CDR3 length: 16 residues. V shed 8 bases and J shed 2 bases, with 21 bases lying between them. CDR3 coding DNA: TGTGCCAGTCGACCCAGCGGGGGGGATTCTAACACTGAAGCTTTCTTT. As protein: CASRPSGGDSNTEAFF. Full variable domain (missing parts from reference TRBV19 and TRBJ1-1): DGGITQSPKYLFRKEGQNVTLSCEQNLNHDAMYWYRQDPGQGLRLIYYSQIVNDFQKGDIAEGYSVSREKKESFPLTVTSAQKNPTAFYLCASRPSGGDSNTEAFFGQGTRLTVV.

The genes are TRBV12-3 or TRBV12-4 and TRBJ1-2; D uncertain. The V end lost 3 bases, the J end lost 1 base, and 6 bases lay between the germline ends. The CDR3 is 13 amino acids. CDR3 DNA: TGTGCCAGCAGTTTCGGGGTTAACTATGGCTACACCTTC. Translated, it gives CASSFGVNYGYTF.

The chain combines TRBV4-1 with TRBJ2-3; 7 bases line up with TRBD2. The length of the CDR3 is 14 residues. V lost 3 bases to trimming and J lost 3 bases; unmatched junction nucleotides: 3. Per germline, CDR1 MGHRA and CDR2 YSYEKL. CDR3 protein: CASSQERGTDTQYF. CDR3 coding DNA: TGCGCCAGCAGCCAGGAGCGGGGAACAGATACGCAGTATTTT.

The CDR3 here is CASSWVGQGMNQPQHF. The CDR3 bases are TGTGCCAGCAGTTGGGTTGGGCAGGGTATGAATCAGCCCCAGCATTTT. This chain uses TRBV28 with TRBJ1-5; perhaps TRBD1 as D (5 bases). Per the germline V gene, CDR1 is MDHEN and CDR2 is SYDVKM. CDR3 length: 16 residues. V was shortened by 4 bases and J by 4 bases, with 17 bases between the two germline ends. Together with reference TRBV28 and TRBJ1-5, the CDR3 gives the full variable domain: DVKVTQSSRYLVKRTGEKVFLECVQDMDHENMFWYRQDPGLGLRLIYFSYDVKMKEKGDIPEGYSVSREKKERFSLILESASTNQTSMYLCASSWVGQGMNQPQHFGDGTRLSIL.

The chain joins TRBV6-5 to TRBJ1-3; D perhaps matches TRBD1 (6 bases). The CDR3 is 15 residues long. Germline lookup yields CDR1 MNHEY and CDR2 SVGAGI. V lost 7 bases to trimming and J lost 2 bases, with 15 bases between them. CDR3 coding DNA: TGTGCCAGCACCGGGGGGCAGGGAACTGGAAACACCATATATTTT. This gives the protein CASTGGQGTGNTIYF.

The chain couples TRBV6-1 to TRBJ2-7; D might be TRBD1 (6 bases). Germline V gene sequence: CDR1 MNHNS, CDR2 SASEGT. Trimming left V 2 bases short and J 3 bases short, with 14 bases between. CDR3 length: 15 residues. The CDR3 DNA is TGTGCCAGCAGTGAACGTAAAGGACAGCGCTACGAGCAGTACTTC. Translated: CASSERKGQRYEQYF.

The V and J genes are TRBV19 and TRBJ2-3; tentative D call: TRBD1 (6 bases). The germline V and J ends were trimmed by 7 bases and 0 bases, with 11 bases remaining between them. The V gene's germline CDR1 is LNHDA and CDR2 SQIVND (reference sequence). This CDR3 region has 14 residues. The CDR3 is CASTRGGSTDTQYF. CDR3 nucleotides: TGTGCCAGTACCAGAGGGGGTAGCACAGATACGCAGTATTTT.

The chain recombines TRBV7-9 with TRBJ2-2, with a possible D match to TRBD2 (5 bases). Trimming removed 7 bases from V and 4 bases from J, with 19 bases in between. Germline V CDR1 and CDR2: SEHNR, FQNEAQ (reference sequence). The CDR3 loop spans 16 amino acids. The CDR3 DNA sequence: TGTGCCAGCATTCCCCCGACGGACTCGGGCACCGGGGAGCTGTTTTTT. Translation: CASIPPTDSGTGELFF.

Here the CDR3 DNA reads TGTGCCAGCGAATGGGGGGTTGGAACCGGGGAGCTGTTTTTT. Amino acid sequence: CASEWGVGTGELFF. The chain carries TRBV3-1 (or the pseudogene TRBV3-2) and TRBJ2-2; TRBD2 might be the D (6 bases). The V end was cut by 8 bases, the J end by 5 bases, with 15 bases between. Germline assignment: CDR1 LGHDT and CDR2 YNNKEL (reference sequence). CDR3 size: 14 residues.

This rearrangement joins TRBV6-5 to TRBJ1-2, with D possibly matching TRBD1 (6 bases). Germline loops: CDR1 MNHEY, CDR2 SVGAGI. This CDR3 comprises 12 residues. Trimming cost V 7 bases and J 6 bases, with 12 bases left between them. The CDR3 loop reads CASKSTGNGYTF. The CDR3 bases are TGTGCCAGCAAGAGCACAGGGAATGGCTACACCTTC.

The V call is TRBV28, the J call TRBJ2-3, with 11 positions matching TRBD2. CDR1 and CDR2 from the germline V gene are MDHEN and SYDVKM. CDR3 length: 16 residues. V shed 1 base, J shed 3 bases, and the junction held 3 bases outside the gene matches. The CDR3 protein is CASSLSSGGRTDTQYF. The CDR3 DNA follows: TGTGCCAGCAGTTTATCTAGCGGGGGGCGAACAGATACGCAGTATTTT.

The chain employs TRBV15 and TRBJ1-1; TRBD1 matches at 7 bases. Germline values: CDR1 LNHNV, CDR2 YYDKDF (reference sequence). The junction had 12 bases not matched to a gene; V was cut back by 3 bases and J by 11 bases. The CDR3 covers 14 residues. Here the CDR3 DNA reads TGTGCCACCAGCAGTCTCGGGGAGACAGGGAGGGCTTTCTTT. Translation: CATSSLGETGRAFF. Full variable domain (missing parts from reference TRBV15 and TRBJ1-1): DAMVIQNPRYQVTQFGKPVTLSCSQTLNHNVMYWYQQKSSQAPKLLFHYYDKDFNNEADTPDNFQSRRPNTSFCFLDIRSPGLGDTAMYLCATSSLGETGRAFFGQGTRLTVV.

V usage is TRBV5-1 and J usage is TRBJ2-1; TRBD2 aligns across 8 bases. Germline loops: CDR1 SGHRS, CDR2 YFSETQ. The CDR3 loop spans 14 amino acids. After removal of 1 base from V and 5 bases from J, the junction contained 2 bases not matched to a gene. The chain's CDR3 is CASSLWREDNEQFF. In DNA form, the CDR3 reads TGCGCCAGCAGCTTGTGGCGGGAGGACAATGAGCAGTTCTTC.

The chain recombines TRBV20-1 with TRBJ2-1; TRBD2 aligns across 12 bases. The germline V gene has CDR1 DFQATT and CDR2 SNEGSKA (reference sequence). The CDR3 length is 17 residues. V trimming: 3 bases; J trimming: 0 bases; junction bases outside the gene matches: 6. This chain's CDR3 is CSASGLAGRTSYNEQFF. CDR3 nucleotide sequence: TGCAGTGCTAGTGGACTAGCGGGAAGAACCTCCTACAATGAGCAGTTCTTC.

This chain uses TRBV11-1 with TRBJ2-3; 7 bases line up with TRBD2. The CDR3 sequence is 15 residues long. The germline CDR1 and CDR2 sequences are SGHAT and FQDESV (reference sequence). The V gene end was trimmed by 5 bases and the J gene end by 3 bases; junction bases not matched to a gene: 8. CDR3 sequence: CASSGRDYTTDTQYF. In nucleotides, the CDR3 is TGTGCCAGCAGCGGCCGGGACTATACGACAGATACGCAGTATTTT.

This chain links TRBV4-1 with TRBJ1-2; 8 positions agree with TRBD1. The J segment lost 4 bases and the V segment lost 5 bases, leaving 9 bases of the junction unmatched. This CDR3 contains 15 residues. From germline, CDR1 is MGHRA and CDR2 YSYEKL. The chain's CDR3 is CASSGDRGGRYGYTF. CDR3 bases: TGCGCCAGCAGCGGAGACAGGGGAGGACGCTATGGCTACACCTTC.

The chain joins TRBV29-1 to TRBJ2-2; a weak D match, TRBD2 (5 bases). The ends were cut back, 6 bases at V and 1 base at J, with 15 bases in the middle. This CDR3 is 15 amino acids long. The germline V gene encodes CDR1 SQVTM and CDR2 ANQGSEA. The CDR3 sequence: CSVQKGGLNTGELFF. Written as DNA, the CDR3 is TGCAGCGTCCAAAAAGGTGGACTGAACACCGGGGAGCTGTTTTTT.

The chain links TRBV7-8 to TRBJ1-3; D remains unclear. Germline-derived CDR1 and CDR2 are SGHVS and FQNEAQ. V lost 1 base and J lost 0, with 10 bases in between. The CDR3 totals 16 residues. The CDR3 coding sequence is TGTGCCAGCAGCTTAGTAGTCTTTAGCTCTGGAAACACCATATATTTT. Its protein is CASSLVVFSSGNTIYF.

This chain links TRBV19 with TRBJ2-5, with D perhaps TRBD2 (5 bases). The V end lost 3 bases, the J end lost 5 bases, and 16 bases lay between the germline ends. Germline-derived CDR1 and CDR2 are LNHDA and SQIVND (reference sequence). The CDR3 consists of 15 residues. The CDR3 loop is CASSIEGRRGETQYF. The CDR3 bases are TGTGCCAGTAGTATTGAGGGCCGCAGAGGGGAGACCCAGTACTTC.

The chain joins TRBV4-1 to TRBJ1-4; 7 nucleotides match TRBD1. The J segment lost 5 bases and the V segment lost 3 bases, leaving 9 bases of the junction unmatched. CDR1 and CDR2 (germline): MGHRA, YSYEKL. The CDR3 spans 16 residues. CDR3 loop: CASSQPGGWGNEKLFF. For the CDR3, the DNA is TGCGCCAGCAGCCAGCCAGGGGGTTGGGGGAATGAAAAACTGTTTTTT.

The chain couples TRBV9 to TRBJ2-1, with D maybe TRBD2 (7 bases). The CDR3 covers 16 residues. In germline, CDR1 is SGDLS, CDR2 YYNGEE. V dropped 0 bases and J dropped 8 bases, with 18 bases sitting between them. The CDR3 here is CASSVAVRGGPHEQFF. The CDR3 DNA is TGTGCCAGCAGCGTAGCTGTGAGGGGGGGCCCCCATGAGCAGTTCTTC.

The chain couples TRBV2 to TRBJ2-2; D may be TRBD1 (6 bases). CDR1 SNHLY and CDR2 FYNNEI come from the germline V gene. The CDR3 is 15 amino acids. Trimming pared 5 bases from V and 7 bases from J, leaving 17 bases between. The CDR3 spells CASSYQGLGSGELFF. The CDR3 nucleotides read TGTGCCAGCAGTTACCAGGGGTTGGGTAGCGGGGAGCTGTTTTTT.

The V gene is TRBV3-1 (or the pseudogene TRBV3-2), the J gene TRBJ1-1; 11 bases fit TRBD1. V lost 4 bases and J lost 3; bases outside the gene matches: 7. CDR1 is LGHDT, CDR2 YNNKEL, per germline (reference sequence). CDR3 size: 16 residues. The CDR3 reads CASSPQDRGQYTEAFF. CDR3 nucleotides: TGTGCCAGCAGCCCCCAGGACAGGGGGCAATACACTGAAGCTTTCTTT.

The gene calls are TRBV28 and TRBJ1-4; 8 bases match TRBD1. The germline V gene encodes CDR1 MDHEN and CDR2 SYDVKM. This CDR3 is 15 amino acids long. Trimming removed 7 bases from V and 8 bases from J; junction bases left unmatched: 12. The CDR3 loop is CASNPGQGGLEKLFF. In DNA form, the CDR3 reads TGTGCCAGCAACCCAGGACAGGGAGGGTTGGAAAAACTGTTTTTT.

CDR3 protein: CASSPRDRGGEQYF. DNA for the CDR3: TGTGCCAGCAGCCCTAGGGACAGGGGGGGCGAGCAGTACTTC. The chain links TRBV7-3 to TRBJ2-7; 11 bases match TRBD1. CDR1 is SGHTA and CDR2 is FQGTGA in the germline V gene. Trimming removed 5 bases from V and 6 bases from J; junction bases left unmatched: 6. CDR3 length equals 14 residues.

This clone was seen more than once but under ten times. The chain has TRBV7-2 and TRBJ1-4, with 7 positions matching TRBD1. V dropped 4 bases and J dropped 6; count of bases not matched to a gene: 8. This CDR3 region has 15 residues. The germline CDR1 and CDR2 sequences are SGHTA and FQGNSA. CDR3 amino acids: CASSYPGGAYEKLFF. The CDR3 nucleotides are TGTGCCAGCAGCTACCCAGGGGGTGCTTATGAAAAACTGTTTTTT.

This clone showed up just once. This CDR3 reads CASSQGELSSSYNEQFF. The CDR3 DNA follows: TGTGCCAGCAGCCAAGGTGAGCTTTCTAGCTCCTACAATGAGCAGTTCTTC. The V and J genes are TRBV4-2 and TRBJ2-1; D remains ambiguous. The CDR3 has 17 amino acids. The V gene's germline CDR1 is LGHNA and CDR2 YNFKEQ. Trimming removed 1 base at V and 0 bases at J, with 13 bases between.

This clone was recorded once. The chain joins TRBV3-1 (or the pseudogene TRBV3-2) to TRBJ1-2; D unclear. The CDR3 covers 14 residues. Trimming shortened V by 0 bases and J by 2 bases, and 7 bases separated the two germline ends. Germline CDR1 and CDR2: LGHDT and YNNKEL (reference sequence). The CDR3 coding sequence is TGTGCCAGCAGCCAAGAAACCGAGAACTATGGCTACACCTTC. Translating it yields CASSQETENYGYTF.